This TCR beta chain was captured by sequencing in a study of blood T cell repertoires in COVID-19. The table came from immunoSEQ multiplex PCR; TCRdb's copy has only in-frame clones and leaves some out. Altogether 160,000 or so clones are present, under 90% being singletons, with the ten largest covering roughly 8%. The CDR3 loop spans 18 amino acids. Per germline, CDR1 LNHDA and CDR2 SQIVND (reference sequence). V gave up 5 bases and J gave up 0 bases, with 20 bases separating them. V is TRBV19 and J is TRBJ1-5; D gene unclear. The sequence came from a woman aged 50 to 65 who had recovered from COVID-19. The sample was PBMCs or T cells enriched from blood (not recorded which). The CDR3 bases are TGTGCCAGTAGTCTTCTCTCGCAGTCGGGGTATAGCAATCAGCCCCAGCATTTT. This sequence encodes CASSLLSQSGYSNQPQHF.